Following are 27 T cell receptor beta chains from one sample sequenced in a study of cytomegalovirus exposure and HLA in healthy donors. Primers included in the PCR were 60 Vbeta and 13 Jbeta primers. TCRdb keeps only in-frame clones here, not all; method: immunoSEQ multiplex PCR. Altogether over 140,000 clones are present, roughly four fifths being singletons, with the ten largest covering less than 1.5%. The material sequenced was PBMCs. The receptors were gathered from a man between 25 and 39 years old in good health and CMV-seropositive.

This clone was seen at least ten times. The CDR3 loop reads CASSLTVNTGRVEAFF. CDR3 coding DNA: TGCGCCAGCAGCTTGACCGTTAATACAGGCAGGGTGGAAGCTTTCTTT. The chain links TRBV5-1 to TRBJ1-1; perhaps TRBD1 as D (5 bases). This CDR3 comprises 16 residues. Germline V gene lookup returns CDR1 SGHRS and CDR2 YFSETQ. V was cut by 1 base and J by 8 bases, with 21 bases left in between.

The rearrangement uses TRBV28 and TRBJ2-7, with TRBD1 identical over 9 bases. The germline CDR1 and CDR2 sequences are MDHEN and SYDVKM. Trimming at V came to 3 bases and at J to 2 bases, leaving 11 bases not matched to a gene. This CDR3 is 17 amino acids long. CDR3 sequence reads: CASSFSTGTGNPYEQYF. For the CDR3, the DNA is TGTGCCAGCAGTTTCTCGACCGGGACAGGGAATCCCTACGAGCAGTACTTC.

There are a few counts of this clone. V usage is TRBV5-4 and J usage is TRBJ2-7; 8 nucleotides align to TRBD2. CDR3 size: 15 residues. Per the germline V gene, CDR1 is SGHNT and CDR2 is YYREEE (reference sequence). J lost 3 bases, V lost 0 bases, and 5 bases had no gene match. Here the CDR3 reads CASSLGAGALYEQYF. The CDR3 DNA is TGTGCCAGCAGCTTGGGAGCGGGAGCCCTCTACGAGCAGTACTTC.

The rearrangement uses TRBV25-1 and TRBJ2-2, with D tentatively TRBD1 (5 bases). This CDR3 has 13 amino acids. The germline V gene has CDR1 MGHDK and CDR2 SYGVNS. The V end was cut by 7 bases, the J end by 3 bases, with 9 bases between. CDR3 sequence: CASMKGDTGELFF. CDR3 DNA sequence: TGTGCCAGCATGAAAGGGGACACCGGGGAGCTGTTTTTT.

The chain uses TRBV28 and TRBJ2-1; no definite D call. Trimming removed 2 bases from V and 6 bases from J, with 11 bases in between. The germline gives CDR1 MDHEN, CDR2 SYDVKM. The CDR3 totals 14 residues. The CDR3 DNA reads as TGTGCCAGCAGTTTAGGTTGGCCCTCCAATGAGCAGTTCTTC. Amino acids: CASSLGWPSNEQFF. The variable domain in full, completed from reference TRBV28 and TRBJ2-1, reads DVKVTQSSRYLVKRTGEKVFLECVQDMDHENMFWYRQDPGLGLRLIYFSYDVKMKEKGDIPEGYSVSREKKERFSLILESASTNQTSMYLCASSLGWPSNEQFFGPGTRLTVL.

This chain links TRBV6-6 with TRBJ2-5; D is ambiguous. Trimming shortened V by 4 bases and J by 4 bases, and 7 bases separated the two germline ends. Looked up from germline, CDR1 is MNHNY and CDR2 is SVGAGI (reference sequence). The CDR3 has 12 residues. The CDR3 nucleotides are TGTGCCAGCAGTTTTCCAGGAGAGACCCAGTACTTC. It yields the protein CASSFPGETQYF.

The rearrangement links TRBV7-3 to TRBJ2-2, with D possibly matching TRBD1 (6 bases). V gave up 5 bases and J gave up 5 bases, with 15 bases separating them. The CDR3 is 15 amino acids. CDR1 SGHTA and CDR2 FQGTGA come from the germline V gene. CDR3 sequence: CASSPTTGLTGELFF. For the CDR3, the DNA is TGTGCCAGCAGCCCCACTACAGGGTTGACCGGGGAGCTGTTTTTT.

The chain recombines TRBV29-1 with TRBJ1-2; 8 bases are a match to TRBD1. Trimming at V came to 7 bases and at J to 4 bases, leaving 5 bases not matched to a gene. Germline assignment: CDR1 SQVTM and CDR2 ANQGSEA. This CDR3 spans 12 amino acids. The DNA for the CDR3 is TGCAGCGGCGGAGGACAGGGCTATGGCTACACCTTC. This translates into CSGGGQGYGYTF.

The chain carries TRBV7-6 and TRBJ2-2; D is possibly TRBD2 (6 bases). The CDR3 totals 14 residues. V dropped 5 bases and J dropped 5 bases, with 12 bases sitting between them. In germline, CDR1 is SGHVS, CDR2 FNYEAQ. CDR3 protein: CASSAGLLTGELFF. The CDR3 DNA reads as TGTGCCAGCAGCGCGGGACTCTTAACCGGGGAGCTGTTTTTT.

This clone was picked up a small number of times. The CDR3 DNA follows: TGTGCCAGCAGCTTAGTTTCGTACAGGGGGGAGCTGTTTTTT. It is translated as CASSLVSYRGELFF. The chain joins TRBV11-3 to TRBJ2-2; D is perhaps TRBD1 (5 bases). The V gene's germline CDR1 is SGHNT and CDR2 YENEEA. This CDR3 spans 14 amino acids. V lost 1 base to trimming and J lost 8 bases, with 11 bases between them.

V is TRBV30 and J is TRBJ1-3; 9 bases fit TRBD1. Germline lookup yields CDR1 GTSNPN and CDR2 SVGIG (reference sequence). Trimming removed 5 bases from V and 2 bases from J; junction bases left unmatched: 10. The CDR3 is made up of 16 amino acids. CDR3: CAWDRGIFTAGNTIYF. CDR3 coding DNA: TGTGCCTGGGACAGGGGGATCTTTACGGCTGGAAACACCATATATTTT. The full variable domain, its missing parts supplied by reference TRBV30 and TRBJ1-3, is SQTIHQWPATLVQPVGSPLSLECTVEGTSNPNLYWYRQAAGRGLQLLFYSVGIGQISSEVPQNLSASRPQDRQFILSSKKLLLSDSGFYLCAWDRGIFTAGNTIYFGEGSWLTVV.

The chain carries TRBV29-1 and TRBJ2-5, with D maybe TRBD2 (7 bases). The germline gives CDR1 SQVTM, CDR2 ANQGSEA. This CDR3 has 14 amino acids. The V and J ends lost 2 bases and 5 bases respectively, with 15 bases between them. The DNA for the CDR3 is TGCAGCGTTGAACGGGGGGCAGAGGGGGAGACCCAGTACTTC. It specifies CSVERGAEGETQYF.

The sample holds many counts of this clone. J is TRBJ1-5 and V is TRBV6-1; D not certain. In germline, CDR1 is MNHNS, CDR2 SASEGT. The V gene lost 4 bases and the J gene lost 3 bases, with 16 bases spanning the gap. The CDR3 is made up of 16 amino acids. The CDR3 nucleotides read TGTGCCAGCAGTGTGAATCGGGGAAGTACCAATCAGCCCCAGCATTTT. The encoded protein is CASSVNRGSTNQPQHF.

This clone was picked up one time. V usage is TRBV7-6 and J usage is TRBJ1-1; D not certain. Germline-derived CDR1 and CDR2 are SGHVS and FNYEAQ. V dropped 6 bases and J dropped 1 base, with 9 bases sitting between them. The CDR3 sequence is 13 residues long. For the CDR3, the DNA is TGTGCCAGCAGAGATACTCAGAACACTGAAGCTTTCTTT. Translating it yields CASRDTQNTEAFF.

The V gene is TRBV28, the J gene TRBJ2-1, with a weak D call TRBD1 (5 bases). The CDR3 has 13 amino acids. Germline CDR1 MDHEN, CDR2 SYDVKM. The V gene lost 8 bases and the J gene lost 4 bases, with 12 bases spanning the gap. This chain's CDR3 is CASDSGPYNEQFF. The CDR3, as DNA: TGTGCCAGCGACAGTGGCCCTTACAATGAGCAGTTCTTC.

The chain carries TRBV28 and TRBJ2-3; a weak D match, TRBD1 (5 bases). This CDR3 contains 11 residues. V lost 7 bases to trimming and J lost 11 bases, with 13 bases between them. Germline CDR1 MDHEN, CDR2 SYDVKM. The CDR3 region is CASTKGRKQYF. DNA for the CDR3: TGTGCCAGCACGAAGGGGCGGAAGCAGTATTTT.

The rearrangement links TRBV7-8 to TRBJ2-3, with 9 bases fitting TRBD2. V shed 1 base and J 2 bases; nucleotides not matched to a gene: 4. The CDR3 runs to 16 residues. Germline CDR1 and CDR2: SGHVS and FQNEAQ. This CDR3 reads CASSLDQRGVTDTQYF. Here the CDR3 DNA reads TGTGCCAGCAGCTTAGATCAGCGGGGGGTCACAGATACGCAGTATTTT.

CDR3 loop: CASRPSGANSGNTIYF. In nucleotides, the CDR3 is TGCGCCAGCAGACCGTCGGGAGCGAACTCTGGAAACACCATATATTTT. The chain couples TRBV4-1 to TRBJ1-3; D unclear. Germline values: CDR1 MGHRA, CDR2 YSYEKL. The CDR3 covers 16 residues. V was clipped by 6 bases and J by 0 bases, with 15 bases between them.

This clone has a single count. This sequence joins TRBV7-2 and TRBJ2-7; the match to TRBD1 covers 7 bases. The CDR3 runs to 13 residues. The germline V gene encodes CDR1 SGHTA and CDR2 FQGNSA. V shed 3 bases, J shed 3 bases, and the junction held 2 bases outside the gene matches. The CDR3 region has the DNA TGTGCCAGCAGCTTTCAGGGGGACTACGAGCAGTACTTC. Its protein product is CASSFQGDYEQYF. Together with reference TRBV7-2 and TRBJ2-7, the CDR3 gives the full variable domain: GAGVSQSPSNKVTEKGKDVELRCDPISGHTALYWYRQSLGQGLEFLIYFQGNSAPDKSGLPSDRFSAERTGGSVSTLTIQRTQQEDSAVYLCASSFQGDYEQYFGPGTRLTVT.

The V gene is TRBV4-2, the J gene TRBJ2-3, with unresolved D. The V end lost 0 bases, the J end lost 5 bases, and 15 bases lay between the germline ends. CDR1 LGHNA and CDR2 YNFKEQ come from the germline V gene. This CDR3 is built from 16 residues. Written as DNA, the CDR3 is TGTGCCAGCAGCCAAGATCCCAACGGGTTAGAAGATACGCAGTATTTT. It translates to CASSQDPNGLEDTQYF.

This clone was detected only a few times. This sequence joins TRBV5-4 and TRBJ2-5; TRBD2 matches at 13 bases. The germline V gene has CDR1 SGHNT and CDR2 YYREEE (reference sequence). The CDR3 covers 16 residues. The V gene end was trimmed by 4 bases and the J gene end by 1 base; junction bases not matched to a gene: 4. The CDR3 DNA sequence: TGTGCCAGCAGCCTCGGGACTAGCGGGGTCCAAGAGACCCAGTACTTC. Translating it yields CASSLGTSGVQETQYF.

Here the CDR3 DNA reads TGTGCCAGCACGCCACAGTGGGGGGGGCGGACAGATACGCAGTATTTT. This sequence encodes CASTPQWGGRTDTQYF. V is TRBV28 and J is TRBJ2-3, with D possibly matching TRBD2 (7 bases). V lost 7 bases and J lost 3, with 20 bases in between. This CDR3 is 16 amino acids long. Germline CDR1 MDHEN, CDR2 SYDVKM.

In DNA form, the CDR3 reads TGTGCCAGCAGTTTGACTAGCCGAGACGAGCAGTACTTC. Translated: CASSLTSRDEQYF. The chain carries TRBV28 and TRBJ2-7; 7 nucleotides agree with TRBD2. This CDR3 spans 13 amino acids. The junction had 4 bases not matched to a gene; V was cut back by 3 bases and J by 5 bases. Looked up from germline, CDR1 is MDHEN and CDR2 is SYDVKM.

This chain uses TRBV28 with TRBJ2-7, with 8 bases that match TRBD1. This CDR3 is built from 15 residues. Looked up from germline, CDR1 is MDHEN and CDR2 is SYDVKM. Germline trimming cut 3 bases from V and 4 bases from J; bases unmatched to any gene: 8. CDR3 sequence (DNA): TGTGCCAGCAGTTTCCATAGGACAGGGTTTTACGAGCAGTACTTC. Encoded protein: CASSFHRTGFYEQYF.

The chain couples TRBV29-1 to TRBJ2-7; TRBD2 aligns across 10 bases. This CDR3 spans 16 amino acids. Germline V lookup: CDR1 SQVTM, CDR2 ANQGSEA. Unmatched junction bases numbered 9, after V lost 1 base and J lost 3 bases. The DNA of the CDR3 is TGCAGCGTTGAAGGGGGTGGACTAGCGGAGGGCTACGAGCAGTACTTC. It is translated as CSVEGGGLAEGYEQYF.

The chain links TRBV7-9 to TRBJ2-1; TRBD2 matches 11 bases. CDR1 and CDR2 (germline): SEHNR, FQNEAQ (reference sequence). The CDR3 consists of 15 residues. V lost 5 bases to trimming and J lost 7 bases; unmatched junction nucleotides: 7. The CDR3 coding sequence is TGTGCCAGCAGCATTTTAGCGGGAGGGGGGAATGAGCAGTTCTTC. It codes for CASSILAGGGNEQFF.

The chain recombines TRBV7-3 with TRBJ1-1; 12 bases align to TRBD1. The V and J ends lost 4 bases and 6 bases, in that order; junction bases with no gene match: 15. Germline lookup yields CDR1 SGHTA and CDR2 FQGTGA. The CDR3 runs to 18 residues. CDR3 DNA: TGTGCCAGCAGCTCGAAGCCGGGACAGGGGGCATTATTCGCTGAAGCTTTCTTT. As protein: CASSSKPGQGALFAEAFF.